Included here is one T cell receptor (beta chain) sequence, with context. The sample originates from a study of shared clonotypes between healthy human individuals. Germline CDR1 reads LNHDA; CDR2 reads SQIVND (reference sequence). The CDR3 contains 18 residues. Trimming removed 2 bases at V and 0 bases at J, with 17 bases between. Measured with immunoSEQ multiplex PCR; TCRdb has only the in-frame clones, and not every one. The table includes roughly 1.4 million clones, 98% to 99% detected once. The specimen was naive CD4+ T cells sorted from blood. Subset noted: CD45RA+ positively selected. The J gene is TRBJ1-3, the V gene TRBV19; TRBD1 is a possible D gene (5 bases). This receptor was obtained from a man younger than 40 in good health. The CDR3 DNA is TGTGCCAGTAGTATATCTGGTCAGGGCTCTTCCTCTGGAAACACCATATATTTT. Translation gives CASSISGQGSSSGNTIYF.